Below, 5 T cell receptor beta chains from the same sample are listed, as sequenced in a study of blood T cells in healthy people across ages. Combining a sample-barcoded 5' primer with a J-beta primer mix, a second PCR ran for 7 to 11 cycles. TCRdb fed the 5' RACE reads into MiXCR, producing one record per CDR3 protein. The sample includes roughly 800,000 distinct CDR3 sequences, just under 25% seen only once; the top ten take approximately 3.7%. This sample was shared with a second study, whose subject was T cells of mothers and their children.

Sequencing was done on a sample of blood. The source is a boy aged 5 to 17 in good health.

This clonotype was observed a few times. This chain uses TRBV20-1 with TRBJ2-1; 9 bases are shared with TRBD2. Trimming removed 1 base from V and 1 base from J; junction bases left unmatched: 8. This CDR3 spans 17 amino acids. Germline V gene lookup returns CDR1 DFQATT and CDR2 SNEGSKA (reference sequence). CDR3 loop: CSARVGMGLASYNEQFF. The CDR3 coding sequence is TGCAGTGCTAGAGTGGGTATGGGACTAGCTTCCTACAATGAGCAGTTCTTC.

This sequence joins TRBV29-1 and TRBJ2-5; the D is unclear. Looked up from germline, CDR1 is SQVTM and CDR2 is ANQGSEA. The CDR3 runs to 12 residues. Trimming stripped 3 bases from V and 6 bases from J, with 11 bases between. The CDR3 coding sequence is TGCAGCGTTGAGAGAGGTGCGAAGACCCAGTACTTC. It encodes CSVERGAKTQYF.

The chain couples TRBV3-1 to TRBJ1-4, with 7 bases aligning to TRBD1. J lost 8 bases, V lost 1 base, and 4 bases had no gene match. The CDR3 spans 14 residues. CDR1 LGHDT and CDR2 YNNKEL come from the germline V gene (reference sequence). The CDR3 loop is CASSQGTGAEKLFF. CDR3 sequence (DNA): TGTGCCAGCAGCCAAGGGACAGGAGCAGAAAAACTGTTTTTT.

This chain uses TRBV7-9 with TRBJ2-6; D uncertain. Germline-derived CDR1 and CDR2 are SEHNR and FQNEAQ (reference sequence). V was clipped by 5 bases and J by 1 base, with 15 bases between them. CDR3 size: 17 residues. The CDR3 spells CASSLGRPSSGANVLTF. CDR3 DNA: TGTGCCAGCAGCCTAGGCAGACCTAGTTCTGGGGCCAACGTCCTGACTTTC.

This clonotype was detected only a few times. This sequence joins TRBV7-9 and TRBJ2-5, with 8 bases that match TRBD1. The CDR3 runs to 12 residues. Germline V CDR1 and CDR2: SEHNR, FQNEAQ (reference sequence). Trimming removed 8 bases from V and 4 bases from J; junction bases left unmatched: 3. The CDR3 region has the DNA TGTGCCAGCCTACAGGGGGGAGAGACCCAGTACTTC. Encoded protein: CASLQGGETQYF.